The 28 T cell receptor beta chains below come from one sample, sequenced in a study of OX40 agonist ivuxolimab in advanced cancers. Produced via immunoSEQ multiplex PCR; TCRdb's table is partial and in-frame only. The table has about 64,000 clones, about four fifths seen once. This material consisted of CD4+ or CD8+ T cells sorted from blood, taken in a trial of the OX40 agonist ivuxolimab. The receptors shown here come from an adult with an advanced solid tumor such as melanoma, head and neck, liver or kidney cancer.

This chain links TRBV4-3 with TRBJ1-3; a possible D gene is TRBD1 (6 bases). The germline V and J ends were trimmed by 6 bases and 5 bases, with 17 bases remaining between them. The CDR3 totals 15 residues. Germline V CDR1 and CDR2: LGHNA, YSLEER. CDR3 DNA: TGCGCCAGCAGTCCTGAGGAGGACAGAAGAAACACCATATATTTT. It translates to CASSPEEDRRNTIYF.

The chain is built from TRBV4-3 and TRBJ1-3; 7 bases are a match to TRBD1. This CDR3 region has 15 residues. Looked up from germline, CDR1 is LGHNA and CDR2 is YSLEER. Losses at the gene ends were 4 bases for V and 2 bases for J; bases not matched to a gene: 5. The CDR3 loop is CASSPTTGAGNTIYF. The CDR3 DNA follows: TGCGCCAGCAGCCCGACTACAGGGGCTGGAAACACCATATATTTT.

The chain employs TRBV5-1 and TRBJ2-2, with 9 bases that match TRBD2. Trimming at V came to 2 bases and at J to 1 base, leaving 3 bases not matched to a gene. This CDR3 has 16 residues. Germline V gene data show CDR1 as SGHRS and CDR2 as YFSETQ. Here the CDR3 DNA reads TGCGCCAGCAGCTTATTAGCGGGGGTGAACACCGGGGAGCTGTTTTTT. This gives the protein CASSLLAGVNTGELFF.

V gene TRBV10-3 combines with J gene TRBJ2-7, with TRBD1 identical over 10 bases. The length of the CDR3 is 16 residues. Germline loops: CDR1 ENHRY, CDR2 SYGVKD. Trimming at V came to 3 bases and at J to 7 bases, leaving 12 bases not matched to a gene. As DNA, the CDR3 is TGTGCCATCAGTGATTCGACAGGGGGCTTCGGGAAGGAGCAGTACTTC. Its translation: CAISDSTGGFGKEQYF.

This clone was observed a handful of times. The rearrangement uses TRBV6-1 and TRBJ1-3; 7 bases agree with TRBD1. Unmatched junction bases numbered 1, after V lost 1 base and J lost 4 bases. The CDR3 has 14 residues. Germline CDR1 and CDR2: MNHNS and SASEGT. CDR3 protein: CASSEVDRGNTIYF. DNA of the CDR3: TGTGCCAGCAGTGAAGTGGACAGGGGAAACACCATATATTTT.

The table lists this clone with a few counts. The same CDR3 can be traced to other DNA sequences in this sample. The chain has TRBV27 and TRBJ1-5; possibly TRBD1 for D (5 bases). The CDR3 extends over 13 amino acids. V was pared by 6 bases and J by 4 bases, with 10 bases between. CDR1 MNHEY and CDR2 SMNVEV come from the germline V gene (reference sequence). The DNA for the CDR3 is TGTGCCAGCAGCCCCGACAGAAATCAGCCCCAGCATTTT. Its protein is CASSPDRNQPQHF.

The chain carries TRBV7-9 and TRBJ1-5; 8 bases agree with TRBD1. The CDR3 contains 15 residues. From germline, CDR1 is SEHNR and CDR2 FQNEAQ (reference sequence). The V and J ends lost 7 bases and 5 bases, in that order; junction bases with no gene match: 10. CDR3 in amino acids: CASTRNTGGDQPQHF. The CDR3 nucleotides are TGTGCCAGCACCCGTAATACAGGGGGGGATCAGCCCCAGCATTTT.

This clone was recorded at least ten times. The V and J genes are TRBV2 and TRBJ2-1, with 7 bases fitting TRBD1. V dropped 5 bases and J dropped 9; count of bases not matched to a gene: 7. The CDR3 length is 13 residues. Germline V lookup: CDR1 SNHLY, CDR2 FYNNEI. CDR3 protein: CASSPTGNPEQFF. The CDR3, as DNA: TGTGCCAGCAGTCCGACAGGGAATCCTGAGCAGTTCTTC.

This chain uses TRBV13 with TRBJ1-2; D perhaps matches TRBD1 (6 bases). Germline V CDR1 and CDR2: PRHDT, FYEKMQ (reference sequence). The V and J ends lost 3 bases and 8 bases respectively, with 22 bases between them. The CDR3 is 16 amino acids. CDR3 coding DNA: TGTGCCAGCAGCTTGGGGGAAGGGACACTAGTGGAGGGCTACACCTTC. Protein: CASSLGEGTLVEGYTF.

As regards this clone: At one end the junction does not follow the germline gene, possibly because of a read error. The CDR3 region has the DNA TGTGCTAGCAGCTCCCCGGGACAGGGGGGATCTGGAAACACCATATATTTT. This sequence encodes CASSSPGQGGSGNTIYF. The chain combines TRBV7-7 with TRBJ1-3, with 11 bases aligning to TRBD1. There are 17 residues in the CDR3. Germline loops: CDR1 SSHAT, CDR2 FNYEAQ (reference sequence). The entire variable domain, with the rest obtained from reference TRBV7-7 and TRBJ1-3, is as follows: GAGVSQSPRYKVTKRGQDVTLRCDPISSHATLYWYQQALGQGPEFLTYFNYEAQPDKSGLPSDRFSAERPEGSISTLTIQRTEQRDSAMYRCASSSPGQGGSGNTIYFGEGSWLTVV.

V is TRBV9 and J is TRBJ1-1, with 9 bases fitting TRBD1. V lost 3 bases, J lost 5 bases, and 8 bases stayed unmatched. CDR1 and CDR2 from the germline V gene are SGDLS and YYNGEE. CDR3 length equals 15 residues. This CDR3 reads CASSEGGQGRTEAFF. Written as DNA, the CDR3 is TGTGCCAGCAGCGAAGGAGGACAGGGGCGGACTGAAGCTTTCTTT.

On this clone: A much larger clone is a single base away; this may be a read error. The CDR3 loop reads CASSLTPNTEAFF. As DNA, the CDR3 is TGTGCCAGCAGCTTGACACCGAACACTGAAGCTTTCTTT. The chain recombines TRBV5-4 with TRBJ1-1, with no clear D. V dropped 1 base and J dropped 1 base, with 5 bases sitting between them. This CDR3 is 13 amino acids long. Germline CDR1 SGHNT, CDR2 YYREEE (reference sequence).

This clone was recorded many times. The chain joins TRBV19 to TRBJ1-2, with 8 bases that match TRBD1. V shed 7 bases, J shed 4 bases, and the junction held 8 bases outside the gene matches. The CDR3 contains 14 residues. Per germline, CDR1 LNHDA and CDR2 SQIVND (reference sequence). For the CDR3, the DNA is TGTGCCAGTACCCCGGACAGGGTGGCCTATGGCTACACCTTC. It is translated as CASTPDRVAYGYTF.

V is TRBV7-9 and J is TRBJ2-1, with 8 bases fitting TRBD1. The germline V gene encodes CDR1 SEHNR and CDR2 FQNEAQ (reference sequence). There are 16 residues in the CDR3. The V and J ends lost 5 bases and 0 bases, in that order; junction bases with no gene match: 6. DNA for the CDR3: TGTGCCAGCAGCCGTAGACAGGGGCTCTCCTACAATGAGCAGTTCTTC. It specifies CASSRRQGLSYNEQFF. The full variable domain, with the rest looked up from reference TRBV7-9 and TRBJ2-1, is DTGVSQNPRHKITKRGQNVTFRCDPISEHNRLYWYRQTLGQGPEFLTYFQNEAQLEKSRLLSDRFSAERPKGSFSTLEIQRTEQGDSAMYLCASSRRQGLSYNEQFFGPGTRLTVL.

Here the CDR3 reads CATSGLAVGGYTF. For the CDR3, the DNA is TGTGCCACAAGTGGTTTAGCGGTAGGTGGCTACACCTTC. J is TRBJ1-2 and V is TRBV5-4; D remains unclear. Germline V gives CDR1 SGHNT, CDR2 YYREEE (reference sequence). Trimming stripped 9 bases from V and 7 bases from J, with 19 bases between. The CDR3 is 13 amino acids.

The chain carries TRBV11-2 and TRBJ2-1; D uncertain. Germline CDR1 and CDR2: SGHAT and FQNNGV. CDR3 length: 12 residues. Trimming took off 1 base at V and 6 bases at J, with 4 bases between the two ends. CDR3 DNA: TGTGCCAGCAGCTTAGCCGTCAATGAGCAGTTCTTC. This translates into CASSLAVNEQFF.

The chain carries TRBV30 and TRBJ2-1; 16 bases fit TRBD2. The germline V gene has CDR1 GTSNPN and CDR2 SVGIG (reference sequence). This CDR3 contains 18 residues. After removal of 2 bases from V and 4 bases from J, the junction contained 8 bases not matched to a gene. The CDR3 sequence is CAWSPKGTSGRGYNEQFF. The CDR3 region has the DNA TGTGCCTGGAGTCCCAAGGGGACTAGCGGGAGGGGATACAATGAGCAGTTCTTC.

By sample fraction, this clone is medium-sized. The CDR3 DNA follows: TGTGCCAGCAGCGTCCAGGAGAGCTCTGGAAACACCATATATTTT. This translates into CASSVQESSGNTIYF. The chain joins TRBV9 to TRBJ1-3, with D unresolved. Deletions cut 2 bases from V and 0 bases from J, with 9 bases between. Per the germline V gene, CDR1 is SGDLS and CDR2 is YYNGEE. The CDR3 extends over 15 amino acids.

The V and J genes are TRBV7-6 and TRBJ2-2; TRBD2 matches 7 bases. V trimming: 2 bases; J trimming: 5 bases; junction bases outside the gene matches: 5. CDR1 and CDR2 from the germline V gene are SGHVS and FNYEAQ. The CDR3 has 15 amino acids. The DNA for the CDR3 is TGTGCCAGCAGCTTAAGCGGGGATGTAACCGGGGAGCTGTTTTTT. Translated: CASSLSGDVTGELFF.

This rearrangement joins TRBV19 to TRBJ2-1; D may be TRBD1 or TRBD2 (5 bases each). The CDR3 loop spans 13 amino acids. CDR1 is LNHDA, CDR2 SQIVND, per germline (reference sequence). Trimming removed 5 bases at V and 12 bases at J, with 17 bases between. This chain's CDR3 is CASSSLTVGGQFF. For the CDR3, the DNA is TGTGCCAGTAGTTCTCTGACAGTCGGAGGGCAGTTCTTC. Based on the CDR3 plus reference TRBV19 and TRBJ2-1, the full variable domain is DGGITQSPKYLFRKEGQNVTLSCEQNLNHDAMYWYRQDPGQGLRLIYYSQIVNDFQKGDIAEGYSVSREKKESFPLTVTSAQKNPTAFYLCASSSLTVGGQFFGPGTRLTVL.

The V and J genes are TRBV7-9 and TRBJ2-3; D uncertain. CDR3 size: 14 residues. From germline, CDR1 is SEHNR and CDR2 FQNEAQ (reference sequence). The V and J ends lost 2 bases and 4 bases respectively, with 10 bases between them. In DNA form, the CDR3 reads TGTGCCAGCAGCTTATTTGCCGGCCCAGATACGCAGTATTTT. Translation: CASSLFAGPDTQYF.

A note on this clone: The same CDR3 also results from other DNA sequences found in this sample. This chain joins TRBV5-1 and TRBJ2-3, with 7 bases matching TRBD1. This CDR3 has 13 amino acids. V was pared by 0 bases and J by 5 bases, with 0 bases of the junction left unmatched. Germline-derived CDR1 and CDR2 are SGHRS and YFSETQ. The CDR3 nucleotides are TGCGCCAGCAGCTTGGACAGGGGAGATACGCAGTATTTT. As protein: CASSLDRGDTQYF.

The chain's CDR3 is CASSLGQVREQYF. CDR3 DNA: TGTGCCAGCAGCTTGGGACAAGTACGAGAGCAGTACTTC. This chain connects TRBV5-4 to TRBJ2-7; no clear D. Germline V lookup: CDR1 SGHNT, CDR2 YYREEE (reference sequence). V gave up 0 bases and J gave up 7 bases, with 11 bases separating them. The CDR3 is 13 amino acids.

This clone was seen only a few times. The J gene is TRBJ1-4, the V gene TRBV7-9; a weak D match, TRBD1 (6 bases). Germline V CDR1 and CDR2: SEHNR, FQNEAQ (reference sequence). Trimming shortened V by 6 bases and J by 8 bases, and 13 bases separated the two germline ends. CDR3 length equals 13 residues. In DNA form, the CDR3 reads TGTGCCAGCAGGTTACAGGGTGAAGAAAAACTGTTTTTT. Its translation is CASRLQGEEKLFF.

This clone is medium-sized by share. The chain recombines TRBV27 with TRBJ1-2; no clear D gene. The CDR3 runs to 14 residues. Germline assignment: CDR1 MNHEY and CDR2 SMNVEV (reference sequence). The V and J ends lost 5 bases and 5 bases respectively, with 15 bases between them. In nucleotides, the CDR3 is TGTGCCAGCAGTCCCATGAGTGGGGAGTATGGCTACACCTTC. Translated, it gives CASSPMSGEYGYTF.

The chain carries TRBV2 and TRBJ2-2; the match to TRBD2 covers 9 bases. After removal of 10 bases from V and 6 bases from J, the junction contained 6 bases not matched to a gene. The CDR3 extends over 13 amino acids. CDR1 is SNHLY, CDR2 FYNNEI, per germline. The CDR3 region is CATGLAGSGELFF. The CDR3 nucleotides are TGTGCCACCGGGCTAGCGGGGTCCGGGGAGCTGTTTTTT.

The chain combines TRBV5-1 with TRBJ2-1, with a possible D match to TRBD1 (5 bases). Germline V lookup: CDR1 SGHRS, CDR2 YFSETQ. CDR3 size: 14 residues. V was trimmed by 7 bases and J by 9 bases, leaving 20 bases between them. DNA of the CDR3: TGCGCCAGCGCTCGGGCAGGGCTCATTGGTGAGCAGTTCTTC. As protein: CASARAGLIGEQFF.

The chain employs TRBV4-3 and TRBJ2-3; D unclear. V was shortened by 5 bases and J by 2 bases, with 8 bases between the two germline ends. This CDR3 has 13 amino acids. Germline CDR1 is LGHNA and CDR2 is YSLEER. The CDR3 nucleotides are TGCGCCAGCAGCGGGCGAGCCACAGATACGCAGTATTTT. Translating gives CASSGRATDTQYF.